The 12 T cell receptor beta chains in this list originate from one sample, sequenced in a study of blood T cell repertoires in COVID-19. The protocol was immunoSEQ multiplex PCR, while the TCRdb copy is restricted to in-frame clones and leaves out a portion. The table lists 250,000 or so clones, roughly 91% of them singletons. Sequencing was done on a sample of peripheral blood. The receptors shown here come from a man aged 30 to 45 with COVID-19, enrolled during active disease.

The chain is built from TRBV27 and TRBJ2-1; 13 nucleotides match TRBD2. The germline V gene has CDR1 MNHEY and CDR2 SMNVEV (reference sequence). Trimming cost V 6 bases and J 6 bases; bases outside gene matches: 2. The CDR3 is 14 amino acids. CDR3 nucleotides: TGTGCCAGCAGACTAGCGGGGGGGCTCAATGAGCAGTTCTTC. It translates to CASRLAGGLNEQFF.

The rearrangement joins TRBV2 to TRBJ2-3; D unclear. CDR3 size: 12 residues. CDR1 and CDR2 (germline): SNHLY, FYNNEI. V lost 6 bases and J 1 base, leaving 5 bases between the germline ends. The CDR3 DNA follows: TGTGCCAGCAGCCCTCGCACAGATACGCAGTATTTT. Its translation: CASSPRTDTQYF.

The rearrangement links TRBV5-1 to TRBJ1-2, with a tentative D call TRBD1 (6 bases). Germline V gene sequence: CDR1 SGHRS, CDR2 YFSETQ. This CDR3 is built from 14 residues. The V and J ends lost 5 bases and 8 bases respectively, with 19 bases between them. The CDR3 spells CASRPDRRPEGYTF. The CDR3 coding sequence is TGCGCCAGCAGGCCGGACAGACGACCTGAGGGCTACACCTTC. The full variable domain, with the rest looked up from reference TRBV5-1 and TRBJ1-2, is KAGVTQTPRYLIKTRGQQVTLSCSPISGHRSVSWYQQTPGQGLQFLFEYFSETQRNKGNFPGRFSGRQFSNSRSEMNVSTLELGDSALYLCASRPDRRPEGYTFGSGTRLTVV.

This rearrangement joins TRBV5-5 to TRBJ1-5; D perhaps matches TRBD1 (5 bases). Germline V gene data show CDR1 as SGHKS and CDR2 as YYEKEE (reference sequence). V dropped 2 bases and J dropped 5 bases, with 14 bases sitting between them. This CDR3 is 15 amino acids long. CDR3 sequence (DNA): TGTGCCAGCAGCTTTGAAGGGACTCCCCATCAGCCCCAGCATTTT. Protein: CASSFEGTPHQPQHF.

The gene calls are TRBV18 and TRBJ1-1; D unresolved. In germline, CDR1 is KGHSH, CDR2 LQKENI. Trimming cost V 3 bases and J 0 bases, with 8 bases left between them. The CDR3 has 14 amino acids. The DNA for the CDR3 is TGTGCCAGCTCACCCGGAGTCATGAACACTGAAGCTTTCTTT. It translates to CASSPGVMNTEAFF.

The gene calls are TRBV15 and TRBJ2-1; perhaps TRBD1 as D (5 bases). Germline V gives CDR1 LNHNV, CDR2 YYDKDF (reference sequence). V was trimmed by 7 bases and J by 0 bases, leaving 7 bases between them. CDR3 length equals 13 residues. The DNA of the CDR3 is TGTGCCACCAACACAGGCTCCTACAATGAGCAGTTCTTC. Encoded protein: CATNTGSYNEQFF.

The J gene is TRBJ2-5, the V gene TRBV7-3; TRBD2 agrees at 10 bases. V lost 2 bases, J lost 5 bases, and 5 bases stayed unmatched. The CDR3 has 15 residues. Germline CDR1 is SGHTA and CDR2 is FQGTGA. Here the CDR3 DNA reads TGTGCCAGCAGCTTACAACCTAGCGGGGGTGAGACCCAGTACTTC. Its translation is CASSLQPSGGETQYF. The variable domain in full, with the rest retrieved from reference TRBV7-3 and TRBJ2-5, is GAGVSQTPSNKVTEKGKYVELRCDPISGHTALYWYRQSLGQGPEFLIYFQGTGAADDSGLPNDRFFAVRPEGSVSTLKIQRTERGDSAVYLCASSLQPSGGETQYFGPGTRLLVL.

V is TRBV19 and J is TRBJ2-2; maybe TRBD2 (6 bases). CDR1 LNHDA and CDR2 SQIVND come from the germline V gene (reference sequence). The CDR3 covers 15 residues. Trimming removed 6 bases from V and 0 bases from J, with 11 bases in between. The CDR3 DNA reads as TGTGCCAGTAGCACCGGGGGACCGAACACCGGGGAGCTGTTTTTT. It translates to CASSTGGPNTGELFF.

The genes are TRBV4-1 and TRBJ1-1; the match to TRBD1 covers 9 bases. V was clipped by 0 bases and J by 1 base; unmatched bases: 0. CDR3 length: 15 amino acids. Germline-derived CDR1 and CDR2 are MGHRA and YSYEKL. CDR3 in amino acids: CASSQEGQGNTEAFF. DNA of the CDR3: TGCGCCAGCAGCCAAGAGGGACAGGGGAACACTGAAGCTTTCTTT.

The J gene is TRBJ1-2, the V gene TRBV29-1; TRBD1 is a possible D gene (5 bases). V lost 6 bases and J 3 bases, leaving 17 bases between the germline ends. CDR1 is SQVTM, CDR2 ANQGSEA, per germline. The CDR3 is 14 residues long. DNA for the CDR3: TGCAGCGTCAATTCAGGGATGGGCGACTATGGCTACACCTTC. It encodes CSVNSGMGDYGYTF. Together with reference TRBV29-1 and TRBJ1-2, the CDR3 gives the full variable domain: SAVISQKPSRDICQRGTSLTIQCQVDSQVTMMFWYRQQPGQSLTLIATANQGSEATYESGFVIDKFPISRPNLTFSTLTVSNMSPEDSSIYLCSVNSGMGDYGYTFGSGTRLTVV.

The rearrangement joins TRBV7-3 to TRBJ2-7; tentatively, D is TRBD2 (5 bases). Germline V lookup: CDR1 SGHTA, CDR2 FQGTGA. Trimming shortened V by 1 base and J by 7 bases, and 11 bases separated the two germline ends. The CDR3 spans 13 residues. The CDR3 DNA reads TGTGCCAGCAGCTTAAGCAGCACGGGAGAGCAGTACTTC. It encodes CASSLSSTGEQYF.

With respect to this clone: The sample carries other DNA sequences with the same CDR3. The chain uses TRBV6-5 and TRBJ2-4; D is possibly TRBD2 (6 bases). CDR3 size: 14 residues. The V gene lost 2 bases and the J gene lost 5 bases, with 10 bases spanning the gap. Germline CDR1 is MNHEY and CDR2 is SVGAGI. Here the CDR3 DNA reads TGTGCCAGCAGTTACGGGGGAGGCGAAAACATTCAGTACTTC. Translated, it gives CASSYGGGENIQYF.